The 7 T cell receptor beta chains below were found in one sample sequenced in a study of T cell changes during pregnancy in multiple sclerosis. Generated by immunoSEQ multiplex PCR, the TCRdb table keeps only in-frame clones and is missing some. This sample has around 42,000 clones, with over 75% found just once. The sample was peripheral blood, taken in the first trimester of pregnancy. The source of these receptors is a female donor in good health, enrolled as a control in a pregnancy study.

V usage is TRBV9 and J usage is TRBJ1-2; D might be TRBD1 (6 bases). The germline V and J ends were trimmed by 3 bases and 5 bases, with 17 bases remaining between them. Germline CDR1 is SGDLS and CDR2 is YYNGEE. This CDR3 is 15 amino acids long. As DNA, the CDR3 is TGTGCCAGCAGCGGAGGCCTGGACAGTACTTATGGCTACACCTTC. Amino acids: CASSGGLDSTYGYTF.

The rearrangement joins TRBV9 to TRBJ1-2, with D possibly matching TRBD1 (6 bases). Deletions cut 2 bases from V and 1 base from J, with 18 bases between. The CDR3 runs 17 residues. CDR1 is SGDLS, CDR2 YYNGEE, per germline. The CDR3 DNA sequence: TGTGCCAGCAGCGTCGAACGACAGGCCACGCTTAACTATGGCTACACCTTC. Translated, it gives CASSVERQATLNYGYTF.

In the case of this clone: The sample carries other DNA sequences with the same CDR3. J is TRBJ2-5 and V is TRBV29-1, with D uncertain. The CDR3 spans 12 residues. The V and J ends lost 4 bases and 2 bases respectively, with 8 bases between them. CDR1 is SQVTM and CDR2 is ANQGSEA in the germline V gene. CDR3 sequence reads: CSVGAGQETQYF. CDR3 coding DNA: TGCAGCGTTGGGGCAGGTCAAGAGACCCAGTACTTC.

V and J are TRBV15 and TRBJ2-7; 9 bases line up with TRBD1. The CDR3 covers 20 residues. V was pared by 0 bases and J by 5 bases, with 20 bases of the junction left unmatched. CDR1 is LNHNV and CDR2 is YYDKDF in the germline V gene (reference sequence). The chain's CDR3 is CATSRDFRTGAAESPHEQYF. In DNA form, the CDR3 reads TGTGCCACCAGCAGAGATTTTCGGACAGGGGCAGCGGAATCACCTCACGAGCAGTACTTC.

This chain links TRBV7-9 with TRBJ1-6, with D perhaps TRBD1 (6 bases). The CDR3 spans 15 residues. Germline CDR1 reads SEHNR; CDR2 reads FQNEAQ (reference sequence). Trimming removed 7 bases at V and 7 bases at J, with 17 bases between. CDR3 in amino acids: CASTSSGTRNSPLHF. The CDR3 DNA sequence: TGTGCCAGCACTTCTTCGGGGACAAGGAATTCACCCCTCCACTTT.

This chain links TRBV5-4 with TRBJ1-1, with TRBD1 matching 8 bases. CDR3 length: 14 residues. The ends lost 3 bases at V and 5 bases at J; junction bases unmatched: 6. CDR1 and CDR2 (germline): SGHNT, YYREEE (reference sequence). The CDR3: CASSSWDRTTEAFF. The CDR3 DNA is TGTGCCAGCAGCTCTTGGGACAGGACTACTGAAGCTTTCTTT. Complete variable domain (other parts from reference TRBV5-4 and TRBJ1-1): ETGVTQSPTHLIKTRGQQVTLRCSSQSGHNTVSWYQQALGQGPQFIFQYYREEENGRGNFPPRFSGLQFPNYSSELNVNALELDDSALYLCASSSWDRTTEAFFGQGTRLTVV.

The rearrangement joins TRBV6-1 to TRBJ2-7; 9 nucleotides agree with TRBD1. Germline V lookup: CDR1 MNHNS, CDR2 SASEGT. Trimming at V came to 6 bases and at J to 3 bases, leaving 9 bases not matched to a gene. The CDR3 consists of 15 residues. CDR3 bases: TGTGCCAGCAGCGCCGGGACAGGGATGGTCTACGAGCAGTACTTC. Translated: CASSAGTGMVYEQYF.